The 31 T cell receptor beta chains below were found in one sample sequenced in a study of CD8 T cells in Susac syndrome. RNA in amounts of about 0.45 to 1 ug was reverse transcribed with random hexamers. TCRdb re-analysed the immunoSEQ multiplex PCR reads in MiXCR, keeping a single row per CDR3 protein. The sample contains approximately 110,000 distinct CDR3 sequences, around 94% of which appear only once. The sample comprised CD4+ T cells from PBMCs. The receptors stem from a human donor in good health.

The chain recombines TRBV7-2 with TRBJ1-1; D is undetermined. V dropped 5 bases and J dropped 0 bases, with 19 bases sitting between them. The CDR3 contains 17 residues. In germline, CDR1 is SGHTA, CDR2 FQGNSA. The CDR3 region is CASSTRGVSNMNTEAFF. CDR3 in DNA: TGTGCCAGCAGCACCCGAGGCGTTTCCAACATGAACACTGAAGCTTTCTTT.

V is TRBV5-1 and J is TRBJ2-5; the D is unclear. Trimming removed 0 bases at V and 2 bases at J, with 5 bases between. Germline V lookup: CDR1 SGHRS, CDR2 YFSETQ. There are 13 residues in the CDR3. CDR3 sequence (DNA): TGCGCCAGCAGCTTGGGGTGGCAAGAGACCCAGTACTTC. This translates into CASSLGWQETQYF.

The V and J genes are TRBV5-4 and TRBJ2-7; 7 bases are a match to TRBD1. Germline V lookup: CDR1 SGHNT, CDR2 YYREEE (reference sequence). J lost 3 bases, V lost 2 bases, and 8 bases had no gene match. The CDR3 has 15 amino acids. CDR3 sequence reads: CASSFPGTDVYEQYF. CDR3 DNA: TGTGCCAGCAGCTTTCCCGGGACAGACGTCTACGAGCAGTACTTC.

J is TRBJ2-7 and V is TRBV7-9; D not certain. V was clipped by 1 base and J by 2 bases, with 9 bases between them. CDR1 and CDR2 (germline): SEHNR, FQNEAQ (reference sequence). The CDR3 contains 14 residues. CDR3 in amino acids: CASSLVGLAYEQYF. CDR3 sequence (DNA): TGTGCCAGCAGCTTAGTCGGCCTAGCCTACGAGCAGTACTTC.

V gene TRBV7-2 combines with J gene TRBJ2-2; maybe TRBD1 (6 bases). Germline assignment: CDR1 SGHTA and CDR2 FQGNSA. The V end was cut by 0 bases, the J end by 5 bases, with 7 bases between. This CDR3 has 14 residues. The CDR3 nucleotides are TGTGCCAGCAGCTTAGCACAGGGAACCGGGGAGCTGTTTTTT. Its protein is CASSLAQGTGELFF.

V usage is TRBV6-6 and J usage is TRBJ2-1, with 10 bases identical to TRBD2. The junction had 7 bases not matched to a gene; V was cut back by 8 bases and J by 9 bases. This CDR3 spans 13 amino acids. The germline V gene has CDR1 MNHNY and CDR2 SVGAGI (reference sequence). The DNA for the CDR3 is TGTGCCAGCGCGACTAGCGGGTTGGCTGAGCAGTTCTTC. Translated, it gives CASATSGLAEQFF.

The chain carries TRBV9 and TRBJ1-2, with 9 bases fitting TRBD1. The V segment lost 5 bases and the J segment 7 bases; nucleotides outside the gene matches: 18. Germline V CDR1 and CDR2: SGDLS, YYNGEE. This CDR3 comprises 17 residues. In DNA, the CDR3 is TGTGCCAGCAGTCGCTTTTTCTCGGACAGGGGAAGGGGTGGCTACACCTTC. The encoded protein is CASSRFFSDRGRGGYTF.

This sequence joins TRBV20-1 and TRBJ2-5, with D perhaps TRBD2 (6 bases). CDR1 is DFQATT and CDR2 is SNEGSKA in the germline V gene (reference sequence). The CDR3 extends over 14 amino acids. V was cut by 2 bases and J by 5 bases, with 15 bases left in between. The CDR3 nucleotides read TGCAGTGCTAGAAGGAGGAGGGATTTGGAGACCCAGTACTTC. It is translated as CSARRRRDLETQYF.

The chain is built from TRBV5-4 and TRBJ2-7; TRBD1 matches 8 bases. J was trimmed by 1 base and V by 5 bases; bases with no gene match: 8. Germline CDR1 and CDR2: SGHNT and YYREEE (reference sequence). This CDR3 has 15 residues. CDR3 amino acids: CASSPGTGVSYEQYF. The DNA for the CDR3 is TGTGCCAGCAGTCCCGGGACAGGTGTTTCCTACGAGCAGTACTTC.

On this clonotype itself: Germline is not matched at one junction end, which may reflect a read error. The genes are TRBV6-5 and TRBJ1-1, with TRBD1 as a possible D gene (5 bases). This CDR3 is 14 amino acids long. Germline assignment: CDR1 MNHEY and CDR2 SVGAGI. The CDR3 bases are TGTGCCAGCAGTCGCTACGGGGGATCCACTGAAGTTTTCTTT. Translating it yields CASSRYGGSTEVFF.

The chain joins TRBV6-4 to TRBJ1-1; D unclear. V was cut by 3 bases and J by 0 bases, with 23 bases left in between. This CDR3 comprises 19 residues. CDR1 is MRHNA and CDR2 is SNTAGT in the germline V gene. The CDR3 loop is CASSDGVSRERLVNTEAFF. CDR3 nucleotide sequence: TGTGCCAGCAGTGATGGGGTCTCAAGGGAAAGGCTAGTGAACACTGAAGCTTTCTTT.

The V gene is TRBV28, the J gene TRBJ1-2; D is unresolved. Trimming cost V 8 bases and J 2 bases, with 9 bases left between them. The CDR3 runs 12 residues. Germline CDR1 is MDHEN and CDR2 is SYDVKM. CDR3 region: CASYGRNYGYTF. The DNA of the CDR3 is TGTGCCAGCTACGGACGGAACTATGGCTACACCTTC.

The V call is TRBV7-9, the J call TRBJ1-5, with TRBD1 matching 11 bases. CDR1 is SEHNR and CDR2 is FQNEAQ in the germline V gene (reference sequence). The CDR3 consists of 15 residues. After removal of 4 bases from V and 4 bases from J, the junction contained 3 bases not matched to a gene. The CDR3: CASSYGTGGNQPQHF. CDR3 in DNA: TGTGCCAGCAGCTACGGGACAGGGGGAAATCAGCCCCAGCATTTT.

V usage is TRBV7-2 and J usage is TRBJ2-3, with D uncertain. CDR1 and CDR2 from the germline V gene are SGHTA and FQGNSA. The CDR3 consists of 13 residues. The ends were cut back, 7 bases at V and 6 bases at J, with 14 bases in the middle. The chain's CDR3 is CASTIQYGDTQYF. In DNA form, the CDR3 reads TGTGCCAGCACCATTCAATATGGGGATACGCAGTATTTT.

The chain has TRBV5-1 and TRBJ2-7; 12 positions agree with TRBD2. Germline lookup yields CDR1 SGHRS and CDR2 YFSETQ. The CDR3 totals 17 residues. The trim removed 3 bases at V and 5 bases at J, leaving 12 bases unmatched. This chain's CDR3 is CASSWGETSGRFHEQYF. CDR3 DNA sequence: TGCGCCAGCAGCTGGGGGGAGACTAGCGGGAGATTCCACGAGCAGTACTTC.

The chain links TRBV12-3 or TRBV12-4 to TRBJ1-2; D gene unclear. The CDR3 is made up of 13 amino acids. V was shortened by 3 bases and J by 3 bases, with 8 bases between the two germline ends. CDR3 in amino acids: CASSFPRYYGYTF. CDR3 coding DNA: TGTGCCAGCAGTTTCCCGAGATACTATGGCTACACCTTC.

The V and J genes are TRBV5-1 and TRBJ2-2, with D possibly matching TRBD1 (6 bases). CDR1 SGHRS and CDR2 YFSETQ come from the germline V gene. The CDR3 sequence is 17 residues long. The V end lost 4 bases, the J end lost 0 bases, and 16 bases lay between the germline ends. CDR3: CASSHMTGQANTGELFF. CDR3 bases: TGCGCCAGCAGCCATATGACAGGACAAGCGAACACCGGGGAGCTGTTTTTT.

The V call is TRBV20-1, the J call TRBJ2-7; TRBD2 might be the D (6 bases). With 5 bases removed from V and 4 bases from J, the gap between germline ends came to 18 bases. The CDR3 is 14 residues long. Germline V gene data show CDR1 as DFQATT and CDR2 as SNEGSKA (reference sequence). In DNA, the CDR3 is TGCAGTGCTCCCGATGGAGGGAGTCGGTACGAGCAGTACTTC. This translates into CSAPDGGSRYEQYF.

The chain employs TRBV5-4 and TRBJ2-7, with 11 bases matching TRBD2. Unmatched junction bases numbered 2, after V lost 0 bases and J lost 0 bases. Per the germline V gene, CDR1 is SGHNT and CDR2 is YYREEE (reference sequence). The CDR3 is 16 residues long. CDR3 sequence: CASSLEGTSGSYEQYF. The CDR3 DNA reads TGTGCCAGCAGCTTGGAGGGGACTAGCGGCTCCTACGAGCAGTACTTC. The full variable domain, its missing parts supplied by reference TRBV5-4 and TRBJ2-7, is ETGVTQSPTHLIKTRGQQVTLRCSSQSGHNTVSWYQQALGQGPQFIFQYYREEENGRGNFPPRFSGLQFPNYSSELNVNALELDDSALYLCASSLEGTSGSYEQYFGPGTRLTVT.

This chain connects TRBV5-5 to TRBJ1-5; D is undetermined. The V end was cut by 0 bases, the J end by 3 bases, with 4 bases between. The germline V gene has CDR1 SGHKS and CDR2 YYEKEE (reference sequence). The CDR3 consists of 13 residues. Written as DNA, the CDR3 is TGTGCCAGCAGCTTGGACAACAATCAGCCCCAGCATTTT. It specifies CASSLDNNQPQHF.

This sequence joins TRBV5-6 and TRBJ2-3; D not resolved. Germline V lookup: CDR1 SGHDT, CDR2 YYEEEE. The CDR3 has 14 amino acids. V was trimmed by 4 bases and J by 0 bases, leaving 9 bases between them. The CDR3 loop is CASSLGRSTDTQYF. CDR3 bases: TGTGCCAGCAGCCTTGGACGGAGCACAGATACGCAGTATTTT.

The CDR3 sequence: CSVKHPGLDGEQFF. The CDR3 coding sequence is TGCAGTGTAAAACACCCGGGACTAGACGGTGAGCAGTTCTTC. V is TRBV20-1 and J is TRBJ2-1; the match to TRBD2 covers 8 bases. Trimming at V came to 7 bases and at J to 9 bases, leaving 14 bases not matched to a gene. The CDR3 loop spans 14 amino acids. CDR1 and CDR2 from the germline V gene are DFQATT and SNEGSKA (reference sequence).

CDR3 in DNA: TGTGCCATCCGAGATGCCCGGAGCGGCGTGGTCAATGGCTACACCTTC. This encodes CAIRDARSGVVNGYTF. The rearrangement links TRBV10-3 to TRBJ1-2; no clear D. Germline V gene lookup returns CDR1 ENHRY and CDR2 SYGVKD. V shed 8 bases and J shed 6 bases, with 25 bases lying between them. The CDR3 totals 16 residues.

The chain is built from TRBV5-7 and TRBJ1-3; D gene uncertain. TRBV5-7 is an ORF, with its function uncertain. CDR3 length: 15 residues. V was trimmed by 0 bases and J by 0 bases, leaving 7 bases between them. CDR3 in amino acids: CASSLEGLSGNTIYF. For the CDR3, the DNA is TGTGCCAGCAGCTTGGAAGGTCTCTCTGGAAACACCATATATTTT.

V and J are TRBV9 and TRBJ2-2; 12 positions agree with TRBD2. Germline V gene sequence: CDR1 SGDLS, CDR2 YYNGEE. The junction had 8 bases not matched to a gene; V was cut back by 4 bases and J by 7 bases. The CDR3 totals 16 residues. This chain's CDR3 is CASSSLAGGVVGELFF. The DNA of the CDR3 is TGTGCCAGCAGCTCCCTAGCGGGAGGGGTCGTCGGGGAGCTGTTTTTT. Full variable domain (remainder filled in from reference TRBV9 and TRBJ2-2): DSGVTQTPKHLITATGQRVTLRCSPRSGDLSVYWYQQSLDQGLQFLIQYYNGEERAKGNILERFSAQQFPDLHSELNLSSLELGDSALYFCASSSLAGGVVGELFFGEGSRLTVL.

V usage is TRBV7-9 and J usage is TRBJ2-7, with a tentative D call TRBD1 (6 bases). Trimming shortened V by 4 bases and J by 5 bases, and 9 bases separated the two germline ends. From germline, CDR1 is SEHNR and CDR2 FQNEAQ (reference sequence). The CDR3 covers 12 residues. This CDR3 reads CASSSDRNEQYF. CDR3 nucleotides: TGTGCCAGCAGCTCCGACAGGAACGAGCAGTACTTC.

This sequence joins TRBV19 and TRBJ2-1; D perhaps matches TRBD1 (5 bases). The germline V and J ends were trimmed by 6 bases and 5 bases, with 11 bases remaining between them. This CDR3 is built from 13 residues. Germline V gene sequence: CDR1 LNHDA, CDR2 SQIVND (reference sequence). CDR3 sequence: CASRPSDNNEQFF. The CDR3, as DNA: TGTGCCAGTAGACCCTCGGACAACAATGAGCAGTTCTTC.

This chain connects TRBV4-3 to TRBJ2-4; 9 bases are shared with TRBD2. J was trimmed by 7 bases and V by 0 bases; bases with no gene match: 10. The germline V gene has CDR1 LGHNA and CDR2 YSLEER. This CDR3 spans 17 amino acids. The CDR3 coding sequence is TGCGCCAGCAGCCAAGATTTTGCGGGGGGGGTAAGGAACATTCAGTACTTC. Translating gives CASSQDFAGGVRNIQYF.

V usage is TRBV15 and J usage is TRBJ2-7; D possibly corresponds to TRBD1 (6 bases). V shed 5 bases and J shed 5 bases, with 22 bases lying between them. The CDR3 length is 16 residues. CDR1 and CDR2 (germline): LNHNV, YYDKDF (reference sequence). The CDR3 region has the DNA TGTGCCACCAGCGCAAACCCGGGACAAACAGCCCACGAGCAGTACTTC. This translates into CATSANPGQTAHEQYF.

V usage is TRBV7-9 and J usage is TRBJ2-7; weak D call: TRBD2 (5 bases). The CDR3 is made up of 16 amino acids. CDR1 and CDR2 (germline): SEHNR, FQNEAQ (reference sequence). Trimming cost V 5 bases and J 0 bases, with 17 bases left between them. The CDR3 DNA sequence: TGTGCCAGCAGCCTAGGTCCCGGGGAGAGCTCCTACGAGCAGTACTTC. Translated: CASSLGPGESSYEQYF.

This sequence joins TRBV7-9 and TRBJ1-1; tentative D call: TRBD1 (5 bases). Germline CDR1 is SEHNR and CDR2 is FQNEAQ (reference sequence). Trimming cost V 11 bases and J 2 bases, with 9 bases left between them. The CDR3 runs 11 residues. CDR3 amino acids: CAGDSNTEAFF. The CDR3 DNA reads TGTGCCGGTGACAGTAACACTGAAGCTTTCTTT.